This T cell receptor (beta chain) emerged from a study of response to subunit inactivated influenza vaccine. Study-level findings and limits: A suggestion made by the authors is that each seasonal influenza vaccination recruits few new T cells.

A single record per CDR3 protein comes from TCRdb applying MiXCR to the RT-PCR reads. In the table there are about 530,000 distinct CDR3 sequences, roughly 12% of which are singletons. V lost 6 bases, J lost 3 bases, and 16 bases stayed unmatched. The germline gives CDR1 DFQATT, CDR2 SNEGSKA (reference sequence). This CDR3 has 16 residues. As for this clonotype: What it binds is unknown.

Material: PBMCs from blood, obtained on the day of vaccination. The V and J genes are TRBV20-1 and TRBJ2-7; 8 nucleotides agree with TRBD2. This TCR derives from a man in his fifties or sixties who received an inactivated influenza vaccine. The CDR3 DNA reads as TGCAGTGCCCCACAGCGGGAGTTGATTCAGGGCTACGAGCAGTACTTC. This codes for CSAPQRELIQGYEQYF.